A single sample gave rise to the 24 T cell receptor beta chains below, sequenced in a study of T cell responses to AZD1222 COVID-19 vaccine. Measured with immunoSEQ multiplex PCR; TCRdb has only the in-frame clones, and not every one. The data show 100,000 to 120,000 clones, with around 80% seen just once and around 4.6% held by the top ten. Sequencing was performed on peripheral blood, taken on day 0 of AZD1222 vaccination. These receptors were collected from an adult in good health.

V is TRBV11-2 and J is TRBJ2-2; 11 bases fit TRBD2. Germline V gene sequence: CDR1 SGHAT, CDR2 FQNNGV. V gave up 0 bases and J gave up 6 bases; unmatched junction bases: 3. This CDR3 comprises 16 residues. CDR3 sequence: CASSLDPSGRSGELFF. CDR3 nucleotide sequence: TGTGCCAGCAGCTTAGATCCTAGCGGGAGGTCCGGGGAGCTGTTTTTT.

The chain has TRBV7-2 and TRBJ1-1, with 7 nucleotides matching TRBD1. The CDR3 contains 15 residues. Germline V gene lookup returns CDR1 SGHTA and CDR2 FQGNSA. V shed 0 bases, J shed 5 bases, and the junction held 6 bases outside the gene matches. The CDR3 sequence: CASSLAAGGRTEAFF. The CDR3 nucleotides read TGTGCCAGCAGCTTAGCTGCAGGGGGAAGAACTGAAGCTTTCTTT.

The V call is TRBV2, the J call TRBJ1-5, with D maybe TRBD1 (5 bases). Germline CDR1 reads SNHLY; CDR2 reads FYNNEI. V lost 2 bases, J lost 3 bases, and 11 bases lay in between. The CDR3 is 15 amino acids. The CDR3 region is CASSEQGPLNQPQHF. Here the CDR3 DNA reads TGTGCCAGCAGTGAACAGGGCCCCCTCAATCAGCCCCAGCATTTT.

V is TRBV7-3 and J is TRBJ2-1; tentatively, D is TRBD2 (5 bases). This CDR3 has 16 amino acids. Germline CDR1 reads SGHTA; CDR2 reads FQGTGA. V dropped 1 base and J dropped 0 bases, with 10 bases sitting between them. CDR3: CASSLNELASYNEQFF. The CDR3 DNA reads TGTGCCAGCAGCTTAAATGAGCTAGCCTCCTACAATGAGCAGTTCTTC. The full variable domain, with the rest looked up from reference TRBV7-3 and TRBJ2-1, is GAGVSQTPSNKVTEKGKYVELRCDPISGHTALYWYRQSLGQGPEFLIYFQGTGAADDSGLPNDRFFAVRPEGSVSTLKIQRTERGDSAVYLCASSLNELASYNEQFFGPGTRLTVL.

The genes are TRBV12-3 or TRBV12-4 and TRBJ1-6; no firm D call. Between the trimmed V and J ends, which lost 3 bases and 8 bases, there was a span of 8 bases. This CDR3 contains 13 residues. CDR3 sequence: CASSFLEDSPLHF. For the CDR3, the DNA is TGTGCCAGCAGTTTTCTGGAGGATTCACCCCTCCACTTT.

The rearrangement joins TRBV12-3 or TRBV12-4 to TRBJ1-2; no clear D gene. The CDR3 contains 12 residues. Trimming removed 1 base at V and 8 bases at J, with 8 bases between. The CDR3 sequence: CASSLGVGGYTF. In DNA, the CDR3 is TGTGCCAGCAGTTTAGGGGTTGGGGGCTACACCTTC.

Only a few counts were recorded for this clone. The chain is built from TRBV6-1 and TRBJ1-1; D uncertain. The length of the CDR3 is 14 residues. The germline V gene encodes CDR1 MNHNS and CDR2 SASEGT. V shed 3 bases and J shed 4 bases, with 12 bases lying between them. The CDR3 here is CASSDPNPSTEAFF. The CDR3 bases are TGTGCCAGCAGTGACCCCAACCCCTCCACTGAAGCTTTCTTT.

The chain couples TRBV28 to TRBJ2-7; D is uncertain. The CDR3 contains 12 residues. Germline V gives CDR1 MDHEN, CDR2 SYDVKM. The ends were cut back, 0 bases at V and 4 bases at J, with 4 bases in the middle. The CDR3 sequence: CASSLWGYEQYF. CDR3 DNA sequence: TGTGCCAGCAGTTTATGGGGTTACGAGCAGTACTTC.

This clone was seen a single time. This chain links TRBV2 with TRBJ1-4; TRBD1 is a possible D gene (5 bases). The germline gives CDR1 SNHLY, CDR2 FYNNEI. Trimming removed 6 bases from V and 8 bases from J, with 13 bases in between. The CDR3 totals 13 residues. CDR3 loop: CASRGLRGEKLFF. For the CDR3, the DNA is TGTGCCAGCAGGGGGCTCCGAGGAGAAAAACTGTTTTTT.

The rearrangement joins TRBV19 to TRBJ1-5, with D unclear. The V gene lost 11 bases and the J gene lost 4 bases, with 18 bases spanning the gap. The CDR3 has 14 residues. The germline CDR1 and CDR2 sequences are LNHDA and SQIVND (reference sequence). CDR3 in DNA: TGTGCCGTGAGACGCGGCACAGAAAATCAGCCCCAGCATTTT. This translates into CAVRRGTENQPQHF.

The chain is built from TRBV10-3 and TRBJ2-3; possibly TRBD1 for D (6 bases). Germline loops: CDR1 ENHRY, CDR2 SYGVKD. The germline V and J ends were trimmed by 6 bases and 1 base, with 14 bases remaining between them. The CDR3 consists of 15 residues. The CDR3 DNA follows: TGTGCCATCAGCAGCAGGGGTGGGGGCACAGATACGCAGTATTTT. It is translated as CAISSRGGGTDTQYF.

The rearrangement links TRBV28 to TRBJ1-2; no reliable D call. Per the germline V gene, CDR1 is MDHEN and CDR2 is SYDVKM. Between the trimmed V and J ends, which lost 5 bases and 8 bases, there was a span of 15 bases. This CDR3 contains 13 residues. CDR3 bases: TGTGCCAGCAGTCCTACGAGGAGTCAAGGCTACACCTTC. This sequence encodes CASSPTRSQGYTF.

As regards this clone: The sample holds other DNA sequences that translate to the same CDR3. This chain's CDR3 is CASSLTVSGNTIYF. The CDR3 coding sequence is TGTGCCAGCAGCTTGACAGTGTCTGGAAACACCATATATTTT. This sequence joins TRBV7-2 and TRBJ1-3, with a tentative D call TRBD1 (5 bases). V was trimmed by 3 bases and J by 1 base, leaving 7 bases between them. Germline CDR1 is SGHTA and CDR2 is FQGNSA. CDR3 length equals 14 residues.

The chain employs TRBV11-2 and TRBJ1-6; weak D call: TRBD1 (6 bases). CDR3 length equals 15 residues. V lost 3 bases to trimming and J lost 6 bases, with 12 bases between them. In germline, CDR1 is SGHAT, CDR2 FQNNGV. The CDR3 sequence is CASSLSGAVNSPLHF. The CDR3 DNA follows: TGTGCCAGCAGCTTGTCGGGGGCAGTTAATTCACCCCTCCACTTT.

The chain is built from TRBV6-5 and TRBJ2-7; D is ambiguous. The CDR3 has 11 amino acids. Deletions cut 6 bases from V and 2 bases from J, with 5 bases between. Germline lookup yields CDR1 MNHEY and CDR2 SVGAGI. CDR3 sequence reads: CASSQTYEQYF. As DNA, the CDR3 is TGTGCCAGCAGCCAAACCTACGAGCAGTACTTC.

This chain connects TRBV9 to TRBJ1-6; possibly TRBD1 for D (5 bases). V lost 3 bases to trimming and J lost 7 bases, with 17 bases between them. Germline V gene data show CDR1 as SGDLS and CDR2 as YYNGEE. The CDR3 loop spans 16 amino acids. The CDR3 DNA sequence: TGTGCCAGCAGCGCAGCGGAGGGACGGATCAATTCACCCCTCCACTTT. Its protein product is CASSAAEGRINSPLHF.

The rearrangement joins TRBV6-6 to TRBJ1-6; TRBD1 is a possible D gene (5 bases). The CDR3 is made up of 14 amino acids. With 5 bases removed from V and 7 bases from J, the gap between germline ends came to 12 bases. Germline CDR1 is MNHNY and CDR2 is SVGAGI (reference sequence). The CDR3 DNA reads TGTGCCAGCAGTGCCGGGACGGGGAATTCACCCCTCCACTTT. Its translation is CASSAGTGNSPLHF.

The rearrangement joins TRBV19 to TRBJ1-5; 7 positions agree with TRBD1. This CDR3 has 14 residues. Germline CDR1 and CDR2: LNHDA and SQIVND (reference sequence). V shed 6 bases and J 2 bases; nucleotides not matched to a gene: 4. The CDR3 sequence: CASRYTGGNQPQHF. CDR3 sequence (DNA): TGTGCCAGTAGATACACAGGGGGCAATCAGCCCCAGCATTTT.

This sequence joins TRBV6-5 and TRBJ1-1, with D perhaps matching TRBD1 (5 bases). Germline loops: CDR1 MNHEY, CDR2 SVGAGI. The CDR3 consists of 14 residues. V was trimmed by 3 bases and J by 1 base, leaving 9 bases between them. CDR3 nucleotides: TGTGCCAGCAGTTATTCGGGGCGGAACACTGAAGCTTTCTTT. The encoded protein is CASSYSGRNTEAFF.

This clone was seen a single time. The rearrangement joins TRBV30 to TRBJ2-7; 7 positions match TRBD1. The ends lost 4 bases at V and 2 bases at J; junction bases unmatched: 11. This CDR3 spans 15 amino acids. Germline assignment: CDR1 GTSNPN and CDR2 SVGIG (reference sequence). CDR3 protein: CAWTRQGPVTYEQYF. As DNA, the CDR3 is TGTGCCTGGACGAGACAGGGACCGGTAACCTACGAGCAGTACTTC.

The chain carries TRBV4-3 and TRBJ1-2; TRBD1 matches 8 bases. The CDR3 spans 16 residues. The V gene's germline CDR1 is LGHNA and CDR2 YSLEER. V trimming: 0 bases; J trimming: 4 bases; junction bases outside the gene matches: 7. CDR3 bases: TGCGCCAGCAGCCAAGAAGGGACAGGTTCTGGCTATGGCTACACCTTC. It is translated as CASSQEGTGSGYGYTF.

This clone has just a few counts. J is TRBJ1-5 and V is TRBV28; the D is unclear. The V and J ends lost 6 bases and 2 bases respectively, with 17 bases between them. CDR3 length equals 16 residues. Germline values: CDR1 MDHEN, CDR2 SYDVKM. CDR3 region: CASRRRDLDGNQPQHF. The CDR3 DNA sequence: TGTGCCAGCAGGCGAAGGGATCTTGATGGCAATCAGCCCCAGCATTTT.

The V call is TRBV5-1, the J call TRBJ1-1; no clear D gene. Germline V gene lookup returns CDR1 SGHRS and CDR2 YFSETQ. The CDR3 is 15 amino acids. V lost 0 bases, J lost 2 bases, and 11 bases lay in between. CDR3 residues: CASSLGGVFNTEAFF. CDR3 bases: TGCGCCAGCAGCTTGGGTGGTGTGTTTAACACTGAAGCTTTCTTT. The complete variable domain, with remaining parts taken from reference TRBV5-1 and TRBJ1-1, reads KAGVTQTPRYLIKTRGQQVTLSCSPISGHRSVSWYQQTPGQGLQFLFEYFSETQRNKGNFPGRFSGRQFSNSRSEMNVSTLELGDSALYLCASSLGGVFNTEAFFGQGTRLTVV.

V gene TRBV2 combines with J gene TRBJ1-1; D is uncertain. This CDR3 has 12 residues. V dropped 2 bases and J dropped 9 bases, with 10 bases sitting between them. The germline gives CDR1 SNHLY, CDR2 FYNNEI. CDR3 sequence: CASSEPGRKAFF. In DNA, the CDR3 is TGTGCCAGCAGTGAACCTGGCCGAAAAGCTTTCTTT.